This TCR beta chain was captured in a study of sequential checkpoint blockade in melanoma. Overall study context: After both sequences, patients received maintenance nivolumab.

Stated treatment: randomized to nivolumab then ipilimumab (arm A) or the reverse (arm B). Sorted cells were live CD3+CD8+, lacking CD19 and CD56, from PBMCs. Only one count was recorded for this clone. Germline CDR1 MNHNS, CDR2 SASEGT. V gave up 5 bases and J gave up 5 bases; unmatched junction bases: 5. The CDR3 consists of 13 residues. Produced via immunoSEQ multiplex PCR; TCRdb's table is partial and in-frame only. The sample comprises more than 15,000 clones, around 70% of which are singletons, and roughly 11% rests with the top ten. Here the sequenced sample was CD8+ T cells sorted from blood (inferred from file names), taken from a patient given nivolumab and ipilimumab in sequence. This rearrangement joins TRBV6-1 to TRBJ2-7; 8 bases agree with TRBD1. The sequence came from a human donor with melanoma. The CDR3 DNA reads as TGTGCCAGCAGTCAGACAGGGGTCGACGAGCAGTACTTC. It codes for CASSQTGVDEQYF.